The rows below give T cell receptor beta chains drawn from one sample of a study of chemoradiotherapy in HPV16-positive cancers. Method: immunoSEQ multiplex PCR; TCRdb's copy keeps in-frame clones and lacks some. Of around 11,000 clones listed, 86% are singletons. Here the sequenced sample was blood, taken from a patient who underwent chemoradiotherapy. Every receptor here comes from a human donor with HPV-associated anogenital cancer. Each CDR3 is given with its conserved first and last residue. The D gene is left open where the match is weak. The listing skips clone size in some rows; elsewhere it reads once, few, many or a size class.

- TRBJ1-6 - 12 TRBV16 TGTGCCAGCAGCCCTATCCATTCACCCCTCCACTTT CASSPIHSPLHF
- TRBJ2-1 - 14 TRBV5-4 TGTGCCAGCAGCTTATTGCAGGACTGGAATGAGCAGTTCTTC CASSLLQDWNEQFF
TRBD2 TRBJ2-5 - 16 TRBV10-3 TGTGCCATCAGTGAGTATAGCGGGAGAGACCAAGAGACCCAGTACTTC CAISEYSGRDQETQYF
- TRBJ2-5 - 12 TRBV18 TGTGCCAGCTCACCACCGGGGGAGACCCAGTACTTC CASSPPGETQYF
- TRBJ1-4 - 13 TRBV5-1 TGCGCCAGCAGCTACGGCAGGGAAGCAAAACTGTTTTTT CASSYGREAKLFF
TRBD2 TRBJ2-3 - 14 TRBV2 TGTGCCAGCAGTGCCAGATCGGGAGGAGATACGCAGTATTTT CASSARSGGDTQYF
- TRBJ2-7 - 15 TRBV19 TGTGCCAGTAGTATGAGCAGTTTTAGCTCCTACGAGCAGTACTTC CASSMSSFSSYEQYF
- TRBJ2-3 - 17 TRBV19 TGTGCCAGTAGTATGTTCCTGGGTGGGAGTAACACAGATACGCAGTATTTT CASSMFLGGSNTDTQYF
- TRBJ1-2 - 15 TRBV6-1 TGTGCCAGCAGTGAAAGGGTAGGAGTTAACTATGGCTACACCTTC CASSERVGVNYGYTF
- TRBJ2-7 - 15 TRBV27 TGTGCCAGCATCCTGGGGGGGCGATTCTCCTACGAGCAGTACTTC CASILGGRFSYEQYF
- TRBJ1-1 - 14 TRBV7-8 TGTGCCAGCAGCCCATGGGGTACAGGCACTGAAGCTTTCTTT CASSPWGTGTEAFF
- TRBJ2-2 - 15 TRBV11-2 TGTGCCAGCAGCTTAGGCAGGGCGGGCACCGGGGAGCTGTTTTTT CASSLGRAGTGELFF
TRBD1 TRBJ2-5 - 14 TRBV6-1 TGTGCCAGCAGTGAGGGACAGAACCAAGAGACCCAGTACTTC CASSEGQNQETQYF
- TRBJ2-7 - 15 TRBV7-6 TGTGCCAGCAGCTTAGCGCCGGGTCAGGCCTACGAGCAGTACTTC CASSLAPGQAYEQYF
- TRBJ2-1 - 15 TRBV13 TGTGCCAGCAGCCCGTCGGCTAGTAATTACAATGAGCAGTTCTTC CASSPSASNYNEQFF
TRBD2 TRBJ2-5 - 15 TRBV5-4 TGTGCCAGCAGCTTGAGGCGGGGAGGGGAAGAGACCCAGTACTTC CASSLRRGGEETQYF
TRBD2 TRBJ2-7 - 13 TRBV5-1 TGCGCCAGCAGCTCAGCGGGGGCCGGTGAGCAGTACTTC CASSSAGAGEQYF
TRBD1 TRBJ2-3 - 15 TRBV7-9 TGTGCCAGCAGCTCGCGGACAGGGGTGGGGGATACGCAGTATTTT CASSSRTGVGDTQYF
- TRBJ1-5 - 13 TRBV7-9 TGTGCCAGTACCCGGGGGGAGGATCAGCCCCAGCATTTT CASTRGEDQPQHF
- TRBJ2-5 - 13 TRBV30 TGTGCCTGGAGTGCAGCGGTTATAGAGACCCAGTACTTC CAWSAAVIETQYF
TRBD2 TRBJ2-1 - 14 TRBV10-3 TGTGCCATCAGCGGGCCGACTAGCAGGAATGAGCAGTTCTTC CAISGPTSRNEQFF
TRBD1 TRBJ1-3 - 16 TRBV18 TGTGCCAGCTCACCATTGGAGGGACAGGGGAGAAACACCATATATTTT CASSPLEGQGRNTIYF
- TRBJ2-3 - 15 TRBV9 TGTGCCAGCAGCGTAGCAGCTAGAAACACAGATACGCAGTATTTT CASSVAARNTDTQYF
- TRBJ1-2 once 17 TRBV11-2 TGTGCCAGCAGCTTAGGGGGAGATACAGGGCAAAGGGATGGCTACACCTTC CASSLGGDTGQRDGYTF
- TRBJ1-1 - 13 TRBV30 TGTGCCTGGGGACCCTGGACAGCCACTGAAGCTTTCTTT CAWGPWTATEAFF
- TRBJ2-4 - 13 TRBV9 TGTGCCAGCAGCGTAGCGTTGGAAAACATTCAGTACTTC CASSVALENIQYF
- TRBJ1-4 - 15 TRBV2 TGTGCCAGCATGGTTGTCAAGGGGCTCGCCGAAAAACTGTTTTTT CASMVVKGLAEKLFF
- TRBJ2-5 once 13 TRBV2 TGTGCCAGCAGTGAGGCGGCAAGGGGGACCCAGTACTTC CASSEAARGTQYF
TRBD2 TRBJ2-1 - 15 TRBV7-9 TGTGCCAGCAGCTTATCGCGCGGGGGGAGCAATGAGCAGTTCTTC CASSLSRGGSNEQFF